This T cell receptor beta chain was captured in a study of shared clonotypes between healthy human individuals. On the study more broadly: Aged between 18 and 49, the donors were a couple of women and three men.

Positively selected for CCR7, the CD45RO-negative cells used as naive CD8 cells excluded terminally differentiated effector memory CD45RA+ cells. Trimming cost V 3 bases and J 2 bases, with 10 bases left between them. The CDR3 spans 15 residues. From germline, CDR1 is SNHLY and CDR2 FYNNEI. Overall study findings and caveats: Sample collection involved blood only; tissue repertoires are likely different. Generation probabilities were higher for clonotypes shared across all four sorted-subset donors than for unshared ones.

Concerning this clone: The target antigen is unknown.

The assay was run at deep level. TCRdb's table, derived via immunoSEQ multiplex PCR, lists solely in-frame clones and lacks some. The table shows about 800,000 clones, with 90% to 98% occurring only once. The rearrangement uses TRBV2 and TRBJ1-4; D unresolved. The specimen sequenced was naive CD8+ T cells sorted from blood. This sequence was found in a man aged 25-45 years in good health. The CDR3: CASSEDRRTNEKLFF. In nucleotides, the CDR3 is TGTGCCAGCAGTGAGGACCGACGTACTAATGAAAAACTGTTTTTT.